This passage covers 26 T cell receptor beta chains from one sample sequenced in a study of cytomegalovirus exposure and HLA in healthy donors (dated by TCRdb to 2016 to 2017). The library came from the immunoSEQ multiplex PCR assay. For the multiplex PCR, a mixture combining 60 forward primers for TCR Vbeta segments and 13 reverse primers for TCR Jbeta segments was used. Entries here come from immuneACCESS through TCRdb and include only in-frame sequences with V and J called. Some clones fail to appear in such tables; in the studies checked, an unresolved V gene covers under half of the shortfall, and the cause of the remainder is unknown. The sample records about 120,000 clones, 67% of which are singletons. The leading ten clones occupy about 7.7% of the sample. The source material was PBMCs. These receptors were collected from a man between 18 and 35 years old in good health and CMV-seropositive.

V is TRBV4-1 and J is TRBJ2-3; tentatively, D is TRBD1 (6 bases). CDR1 is MGHRA, CDR2 YSYEKL, per germline. The CDR3 loop spans 16 amino acids. Trimming removed 0 bases at V and 1 base at J, with 11 bases between. The CDR3 DNA follows: TGCGCCAGCAGCCAAGATAGGCCAGGGGGCACAGATACGCAGTATTTT. Amino acid sequence: CASSQDRPGGTDTQYF.

The chain combines TRBV7-9 with TRBJ2-3; D possibly corresponds to TRBD1 (5 bases). V was trimmed by 2 bases and J by 3 bases, leaving 12 bases between them. The CDR3 consists of 15 residues. The germline V gene encodes CDR1 SEHNR and CDR2 FQNEAQ (reference sequence). CDR3 amino acids: CASSLLSRVTDTQYF. The CDR3 nucleotides are TGTGCCAGCAGCTTACTTAGCAGGGTTACAGATACGCAGTATTTT.

J is TRBJ2-3 and V is TRBV19; maybe TRBD2 (5 bases). Germline V gene sequence: CDR1 LNHDA, CDR2 SQIVND (reference sequence). Trimming cost V 9 bases and J 1 base, with 20 bases left between them. The CDR3 spans 16 residues. CDR3 amino acids: CARSQEAGWGTDTQYF. The CDR3 DNA reads TGTGCCAGATCTCAGGAGGCCGGATGGGGCACAGATACGCAGTATTTT.

This chain connects TRBV6-5 to TRBJ1-1, with 8 bases that match TRBD1. The CDR3 totals 14 residues. Germline values: CDR1 MNHEY, CDR2 SVGAGI. V lost 6 bases, J lost 4 bases, and 7 bases stayed unmatched. The CDR3 DNA reads as TGTGCCAGCAGGAAACGACAGGGGAGCACTGAAGCTTTCTTT. Amino acid sequence: CASRKRQGSTEAFF.

Of note for this clone: The sample has other DNA sequences that encode this CDR3 too. CDR3: CASSQGPRGYTEAFF. DNA for the CDR3: TGCGCCAGCAGCCAAGGCCCAAGGGGATACACTGAAGCTTTCTTT. The chain has TRBV4-1 and TRBJ1-1; a possible D gene is TRBD1 (5 bases). The CDR3 extends over 15 amino acids. V lost 1 base and J 3 bases, leaving 12 bases between the germline ends. Looked up from germline, CDR1 is MGHRA and CDR2 is YSYEKL.

V usage is TRBV2 and J usage is TRBJ2-5; 8 bases are a match to TRBD1. V trimming: 3 bases; J trimming: 2 bases; junction bases outside the gene matches: 8. Germline V CDR1 and CDR2: SNHLY, FYNNEI. The CDR3 sequence is 16 residues long. CDR3 amino acids: CASSEVRQGAQETQYF. DNA for the CDR3: TGTGCCAGCAGTGAGGTCCGGCAGGGGGCTCAAGAGACCCAGTACTTC.

The chain couples TRBV27 to TRBJ1-5, with 7 nucleotides matching TRBD1. V gave up 5 bases and J gave up 3 bases; unmatched junction bases: 4. Germline CDR1 reads MNHEY; CDR2 reads SMNVEV (reference sequence). The CDR3 runs 14 residues. In DNA, the CDR3 is TGTGCCAGCAGTCCGACAGGGCCCAATCAGCCCCAGCATTTT. Translated, it gives CASSPTGPNQPQHF.

This clone came up a few times. V gene TRBV7-3 combines with J gene TRBJ1-3; D is ambiguous. The germline V gene encodes CDR1 SGHTA and CDR2 FQGTGA. The CDR3 contains 13 residues. V lost 2 bases to trimming and J lost 12 bases, with 14 bases between them. The CDR3 DNA sequence: TGTGCCAGCAGCTTATCGGTGCACACGGGCATATATTTT. Its translation: CASSLSVHTGIYF.

The chain joins TRBV4-1 to TRBJ2-1; 9 nucleotides agree with TRBD1. The CDR3 has 16 amino acids. CDR1 and CDR2 from the germline V gene are MGHRA and YSYEKL. V shed 1 base and J 7 bases; nucleotides not matched to a gene: 8. The CDR3 nucleotides are TGCGCCAGCAGCCAAGGATTTGGGGACAGGGTTAATGAGCAGTTCTTC. Its protein product is CASSQGFGDRVNEQFF.

This clone has just a few counts. V usage is TRBV11-2 and J usage is TRBJ1-1; D might be TRBD1 (5 bases). Germline loops: CDR1 SGHAT, CDR2 FQNNGV. The CDR3 runs to 15 residues. Trimming pared 5 bases from V and 3 bases from J, leaving 16 bases between. The CDR3 DNA reads TGTGCCAGCAGCACACACCAAGACAGATACACTGAAGCTTTCTTT. Its translation: CASSTHQDRYTEAFF.

V gene TRBV6-5 combines with J gene TRBJ1-2, with TRBD1 matching over 7 bases. After removal of 6 bases from V and 3 bases from J, the junction contained 7 bases not matched to a gene. Germline values: CDR1 MNHEY, CDR2 SVGAGI. The CDR3 runs 14 residues. CDR3 region: CASRDRQGYYGYTF. The CDR3 DNA follows: TGTGCCAGCAGAGACAGACAGGGCTACTATGGCTACACCTTC.

This clone came up many times. The chain combines TRBV18 with TRBJ2-7; D remains unclear. CDR1 and CDR2 (germline): KGHSH, LQKENI. This CDR3 spans 14 amino acids. V was trimmed by 3 bases and J by 1 base, leaving 10 bases between them. CDR3 bases: TGTGCCAGCTCACCGGTCCACACGTCCTACGAGCAGTACTTC. Protein sequence: CASSPVHTSYEQYF.

The chain couples TRBV27 to TRBJ2-1; D is unresolved. Germline values: CDR1 MNHEY, CDR2 SMNVEV (reference sequence). CDR3 length: 13 amino acids. Trimming removed 6 bases from V and 5 bases from J, with 11 bases in between. The CDR3 is CASSLSVDNEQFF. The CDR3 DNA reads TGTGCCAGCAGCCTTTCTGTAGACAATGAGCAGTTCTTC.

The CDR3 sequence: CASSFLAENTEAFF. The DNA for the CDR3 is TGCGCCAGCAGCTTTTTAGCAGAGAACACTGAAGCTTTCTTT. The chain carries TRBV5-1 and TRBJ1-1; no reliable D call. The CDR3 spans 14 residues. CDR1 SGHRS and CDR2 YFSETQ come from the germline V gene. V was cut by 2 bases and J by 1 base, with 9 bases left in between.

The J gene is TRBJ2-7, the V gene TRBV10-3; 7 bases fit TRBD1. Per germline, CDR1 ENHRY and CDR2 SYGVKD. Trimming took 10 bases from V and 0 from J; bases not matched to a gene: 6. The CDR3 has 13 residues. In DNA form, the CDR3 reads TGTGCCACCGGGACAGCGAACTCCTACGAGCAGTACTTC. It specifies CATGTANSYEQYF.

CDR3 region: CASSEPGTGGQTQYF. The CDR3 DNA is TGTGCCAGCAGTGAACCCGGGACAGGCGGGCAGACCCAGTACTTC. The chain recombines TRBV25-1 with TRBJ2-5, with 8 bases lining up with TRBD1. The CDR3 extends over 15 amino acids. After removal of 2 bases from V and 6 bases from J, the junction contained 8 bases not matched to a gene. Germline assignment: CDR1 MGHDK and CDR2 SYGVNS.

The chain links TRBV11-2 to TRBJ2-1, with no clear D. The V end was cut by 3 bases, the J end by 9 bases, with 6 bases between. The V gene's germline CDR1 is SGHAT and CDR2 FQNNGV. CDR3 length: 11 amino acids. The CDR3 nucleotides are TGTGCCAGCAGCTTGGCGGTTGAGCAGTTCTTC. It specifies CASSLAVEQFF.

The chain joins TRBV19 to TRBJ1-2; D unclear. Between the trimmed V and J ends, which lost 5 bases and 7 bases, there was a span of 23 bases. This CDR3 region has 16 residues. Germline assignment: CDR1 LNHDA and CDR2 SQIVND (reference sequence). The CDR3 sequence is CASSFSSFSFGGGYTF. The CDR3 DNA sequence: TGTGCCAGTAGTTTCTCATCCTTCAGCTTCGGCGGTGGCTACACCTTC.

The chain recombines TRBV6-5 with TRBJ1-2; the D is unclear. V lost 7 bases and J 2 bases, leaving 14 bases between the germline ends. Germline CDR1 MNHEY, CDR2 SVGAGI. The CDR3 is 14 amino acids. CDR3 DNA sequence: TGTGCCAGCACTACCCTTGACGGGAACTATGGCTACACCTTC. Residues: CASTTLDGNYGYTF.

The chain has TRBV2 and TRBJ2-7, with a tentative D call TRBD2 (5 bases). V was trimmed by 7 bases and J by 3 bases, leaving 7 bases between them. Germline V gives CDR1 SNHLY, CDR2 FYNNEI. The CDR3 runs to 11 residues. The CDR3 spells CASTRGYEQYF. The CDR3 DNA follows: TGTGCCAGCACCCGGGGCTACGAGCAGTACTTC.

The chain is built from TRBV19 and TRBJ2-2; 8 nucleotides line up with TRBD1. Germline CDR1 is LNHDA and CDR2 is SQIVND (reference sequence). Trimming removed 6 bases from V and 9 bases from J; junction bases left unmatched: 6. The CDR3 spans 13 residues. This CDR3 reads CASRDRVERELFF. In DNA, the CDR3 is TGTGCCAGTAGGGACAGGGTAGAAAGGGAGCTGTTTTTT.

The V and J genes are TRBV6-5 and TRBJ1-1; 8 bases are shared with TRBD1. The germline V gene has CDR1 MNHEY and CDR2 SVGAGI. This CDR3 is 16 amino acids long. The V segment lost 4 bases and the J segment 0 bases; nucleotides outside the gene matches: 7. Here the CDR3 reads CASSSMGDRLNTEAFF. CDR3 DNA: TGTGCCAGCAGTTCGATGGGGGACAGGTTGAACACTGAAGCTTTCTTT.

V usage is TRBV15 and J usage is TRBJ2-7; TRBD1 matches at 7 bases. Trimming removed 1 base from V and 4 bases from J; junction bases left unmatched: 1. CDR1 is LNHNV, CDR2 YYDKDF, per germline (reference sequence). The CDR3 runs 13 residues. The DNA for the CDR3 is TGTGCCACCAGCAGAGGGGACAGTTACGAGCAGTACTTC. Amino acids: CATSRGDSYEQYF.

J is TRBJ2-5 and V is TRBV27, with no clear D. Matching the DNA end better, TRBJ2-7 makes the J call doubtful. The CDR3 has 13 amino acids. CDR1 is MNHEY and CDR2 is SMNVEV in the germline V gene (reference sequence). CDR3 nucleotide sequence: TGTGCCAGCAGTTTATCGGTCCTCCACGAGCAGTACTTC. This gives the protein CASSLSVLHEQYF.

The J gene is TRBJ2-2, the V gene TRBV2; 8 nucleotides match TRBD2. Per germline, CDR1 SNHLY and CDR2 FYNNEI. V was pared by 9 bases and J by 1 base, with 10 bases of the junction left unmatched. This CDR3 is 16 amino acids long. Written as DNA, the CDR3 is TGTGCCAGAGGGCCCGCAGGGACTAGGAACACCGGGGAGCTGTTTTTT. Amino acids: CARGPAGTRNTGELFF.

The chain uses TRBV5-1 and TRBJ2-1, with 10 bases lining up with TRBD2. The CDR3 sequence is 16 residues long. The germline CDR1 and CDR2 sequences are SGHRS and YFSETQ. The V gene end was trimmed by 1 base and the J gene end by 2 bases; junction bases not matched to a gene: 3. The CDR3 sequence: CASSLYLAGAYNEQFF. The CDR3 region has the DNA TGCGCCAGCAGCTTGTACCTAGCGGGGGCCTACAATGAGCAGTTCTTC.